This TCR beta chain originates from a study of T-cell memory formation after mild COVID-19. The CDR3 length is 12 residues. Germline V gene lookup returns CDR1 MNHNY and CDR2 SVGAGI (reference sequence). Trimming pared 6 bases from V and 7 bases from J, leaving 12 bases between. The table lists this clonotype with many counts. TCRdb re-called the 5' RACE reads through MiXCR, storing one row per CDR3 protein. The sample shows approximately 30,000 distinct CDR3 sequences, roughly 7.2% of them seen only once. This clonotype originated in a man younger than 35 who had mild COVID-19 (a few samples of this study predate the infection). Cell type and time point are not known. The chain uses TRBV6-6 and TRBJ1-1; unclear D gene. The sequenced material came from PBMCs or a T cell subset sorted from them (not recorded which). CDR3 protein: CASSPTVIEAFF. CDR3 DNA: TGTGCCAGCAGCCCCACAGTGATTGAAGCTTTCTTT.